The clone carrying this TCR beta chain was seen a few times. Its target is unknown. CDR3 size: 17 residues. The data derive from a study of blood T cells in healthy people across ages. Study-wide points: Expanded clonotype shifts may have been confounded, as the donors had an unknown CMV status. The authors considered diversity estimates from one million T cells to be underestimates.

All donors came from Russia, were Caucasian and healthy, and spanned ages about 6 to 100. Every donor provided roughly 10 milliliters of peripheral blood. Alongside a J-beta primer mix, a sample-barcoded 5' primer served in a second PCR lasting 7 to 11 cycles. One entry per CDR3 protein results from TCRdb running MiXCR on the 5' RACE reads. The sample contains more than 650,000 distinct CDR3 sequences, 22% of which appear only once. The TCR sequence derives from an older man in good health. Sequenced material: blood. V usage is TRBV21-1 and J usage is TRBJ2-3; TRBD2, the table's D call, lacks a check against the DNA. TRBV21-1 constitutes a pseudogene. CDR3 sequence reads: CASSNLGTSGSSDTQYF. DNA for the CDR3: TGTGCCAGCAGCAATTTAGGGACTAGCGGGAGTTCAGATACGCAGTATTTT.